One and the same sample provided the 22 T cell receptor beta chains below, sequenced in a study of cytomegalovirus exposure and HLA in healthy donors listed by TCRdb under 2017. The method behind the library was the immunoSEQ multiplex PCR assay. For the multiplex PCR, a mixture combining 60 forward primers for TCR Vbeta segments and 13 reverse primers for TCR Jbeta segments was used. This immuneACCESS table, as held by TCRdb, lists in-frame sequences with V and J called but not all clones. Of the missing ones, under half trace to an unresolved V gene in checked studies; the others have no known cause. This sample holds around 180,000 clones; roughly 71% were observed only once. The ten largest clones add up to about 1.6% of the sample. The specimen sequenced was PBMCs. The receptors come from a girl under 18 in good health and CMV-seronegative.

Note on this clone: One junction end disagrees with the germline gene, perhaps due to a read error. This chain links TRBV11-2 with TRBJ2-2; D might be TRBD2 (7 bases). Germline CDR1 reads SGHAT; CDR2 reads FQNNGV. The CDR3 consists of 16 residues. The CDR3 region is CASSVDGGLVKAELFF. For the CDR3, the DNA is TGTGCCAGCAGCGTAGACGGGGGGCTGGTAAAAGCGGAGCTGTTTTTT.

The chain has TRBV6-4 and TRBJ2-2; 8 bases match TRBD1. With 4 bases clipped from V and 4 bases from J, the junction kept 5 bases outside the gene matches. This CDR3 is 15 amino acids long. CDR1 and CDR2 (germline): MRHNA, SNTAGT. The CDR3 coding sequence is TGTGCCAGCAGTGCACAGGGGGATAGCACCGGGGAGCTGTTTTTT. Translated: CASSAQGDSTGELFF.

V usage is TRBV6-1 and J usage is TRBJ1-1; D gene ambiguous. Trimming removed 0 bases at V and 5 bases at J, with 10 bases between. Germline CDR1 is MNHNS and CDR2 is SASEGT. This CDR3 spans 14 amino acids. For the CDR3, the DNA is TGTGCCAGCAGTGAAGCGCTTCGAGGGACTGAAGCTTTCTTT. Translating it yields CASSEALRGTEAFF.

The chain employs TRBV6-1 and TRBJ1-5, with 9 nucleotides matching TRBD1. Losses at the gene ends were 5 bases for V and 6 bases for J; bases not matched to a gene: 8. The germline gives CDR1 MNHNS, CDR2 SASEGT. The CDR3 covers 15 residues. The CDR3 DNA is TGTGCCAGCAGTCGCCTACAGGGGGCCCTTCAGCCCCAGCATTTT. Amino acids: CASSRLQGALQPQHF.

This chain joins TRBV9 and TRBJ2-7, with 10 bases fitting TRBD1. Germline assignment: CDR1 SGDLS and CDR2 YYNGEE. V gave up 3 bases and J gave up 6 bases; unmatched junction bases: 9. The CDR3 is 15 residues long. The CDR3, as DNA: TGTGCCAGCAGCGGATCAGACAGGGGGCCTTCCGAGCAGTACTTC. Amino acid sequence: CASSGSDRGPSEQYF.

V and J are TRBV30 and TRBJ2-5, with 7 bases that match TRBD1. The length of the CDR3 is 15 residues. Germline CDR1 and CDR2: GTSNPN and SVGIG (reference sequence). J lost 9 bases, V lost 0 bases, and 13 bases had no gene match. In DNA form, the CDR3 reads TGTGCCTGGAGTGTACAGGGGCCCTCTCGTCTGGCCCAGTACTTC. It translates to CAWSVQGPSRLAQYF.

In this sample, this clone turned up once. The CDR3 sequence is CASSGQGNTIYF. CDR3 coding DNA: TGTGCCAGCAGCGGACAGGGAAACACCATATATTTT. This chain joins TRBV9 and TRBJ1-3; perhaps TRBD1 as D (5 bases). The CDR3 has 12 amino acids. The V end lost 3 bases, the J end lost 4 bases, and 5 bases lay between the germline ends. Germline loops: CDR1 SGDLS, CDR2 YYNGEE.

This clone was detected once. The chain is built from TRBV5-1 and TRBJ1-1, with TRBD1 matching 7 bases. The CDR3 is made up of 17 amino acids. CDR1 is SGHRS, CDR2 YFSETQ, per germline. Trimming cost V 3 bases and J 6 bases; bases outside gene matches: 17. CDR3 sequence reads: CASSSLPFQQGFSEAFF. In nucleotides, the CDR3 is TGCGCCAGCAGCTCGCTTCCCTTTCAACAGGGGTTTTCTGAAGCTTTCTTT. The variable domain in full, completed from reference TRBV5-1 and TRBJ1-1, reads KAGVTQTPRYLIKTRGQQVTLSCSPISGHRSVSWYQQTPGQGLQFLFEYFSETQRNKGNFPGRFSGRQFSNSRSEMNVSTLELGDSALYLCASSSLPFQQGFSEAFFGQGTRLTVV.

In this sample, this clone turned up a few times. The chain uses TRBV5-6 and TRBJ1-3; no reliable D call. The CDR3 length is 16 residues. From germline, CDR1 is SGHDT and CDR2 YYEEEE. With 0 bases removed from V and 1 base from J, the gap between germline ends came to 11 bases. In DNA form, the CDR3 reads TGTGCCAGCAGCTTGGGGGCCGGAATGTCTGGAAACACCATATATTTT. Protein product: CASSLGAGMSGNTIYF.

The J gene is TRBJ2-2, the V gene TRBV5-1; TRBD2 aligns across 9 bases. The CDR3 is 15 amino acids. Per the germline V gene, CDR1 is SGHRS and CDR2 is YFSETQ. V trimming: 4 bases; J trimming: 3 bases; junction bases outside the gene matches: 4. CDR3 coding DNA: TGCGCCAGCAGCCCCAGCGGGGGGTACACCGGGGAGCTGTTTTTT. Translating it yields CASSPSGGYTGELFF.

Of note for this clone: Compared with germline, one end of the junction differs, possibly owing to a read error. Written as DNA, the CDR3 is TGTGCCACCAGCCGAGAGGAGGAGACCCAGTACTTC. This encodes CATSREEETQYF. The J gene is TRBJ2-5, the V gene TRBV15; D unresolved. From germline, CDR1 is LNHNV and CDR2 YYDKDF (reference sequence). The CDR3 loop spans 12 amino acids.

The rearrangement links TRBV9 to TRBJ2-5, with TRBD1 as a possible D gene (5 bases). The CDR3 is 14 amino acids. Trimming cost V 3 bases and J 1 base, with 10 bases left between them. Germline lookup yields CDR1 SGDLS and CDR2 YYNGEE. CDR3 sequence: CASSAKQGQETQYF. The CDR3 DNA reads as TGTGCCAGCAGCGCGAAGCAGGGCCAAGAGACCCAGTACTTC.

A word on this clone: The identical CDR3 is also encoded by other nucleotide sequences in the sample. This chain uses TRBV2 with TRBJ2-7; no definite D call. Germline-derived CDR1 and CDR2 are SNHLY and FYNNEI. This CDR3 has 11 amino acids. V was pared by 6 bases and J by 4 bases, with 7 bases between. The CDR3 sequence is CASSEYYEQYF. For the CDR3, the DNA is TGTGCCAGCAGCGAATATTACGAGCAGTACTTC. Full variable domain (outside the CDR3, taken from reference TRBV2 and TRBJ2-7): EPEVTQTPSHQVTQMGQEVILRCVPISNHLYFYWYRQILGQKVEFLVSFYNNEISEKSEIFDDQFSVERPDGSNFTLKIRSTKLEDSAMYFCASSEYYEQYFGPGTRLTVT.

In this sample, this clone turned up a few times. The chain couples TRBV5-1 to TRBJ1-2, with D perhaps TRBD1 (5 bases). The CDR3 spans 13 residues. Germline CDR1 and CDR2: SGHRS and YFSETQ. The V end was cut by 0 bases, the J end by 4 bases, with 7 bases between. CDR3 protein: CASSLEGPYGYTF. The DNA of the CDR3 is TGCGCCAGCAGCTTGGAGGGGCCCTATGGCTACACCTTC.

V is TRBV19 and J is TRBJ1-5; D remains ambiguous. This CDR3 is built from 15 residues. CDR1 and CDR2 (germline): LNHDA, SQIVND (reference sequence). Trimming stripped 7 bases from V and 0 bases from J, with 13 bases between. The CDR3 region is CASKPEIYSNQPQHF. The CDR3 DNA reads as TGTGCCAGTAAACCAGAAATTTATAGCAATCAGCCCCAGCATTTT.

The chain combines TRBV6-5 with TRBJ1-6; possibly TRBD1 for D (6 bases). V lost 0 bases and J 6 bases, leaving 12 bases between the germline ends. The CDR3 sequence is 16 residues long. Germline CDR1 MNHEY, CDR2 SVGAGI. CDR3 DNA: TGTGCCAGCAGTTACTCCCTAGGACAGAGTAATTCACCCCTCCACTTT. Translation: CASSYSLGQSNSPLHF.

DNA for the CDR3: TGTGCCAGCAGCTTAAGGTCGGGAGGAGACTATGGCTACACCTTC. Encoded protein: CASSLRSGGDYGYTF. The chain links TRBV13 to TRBJ1-2, with unresolved D. The CDR3 has 15 residues. The V gene's germline CDR1 is PRHDT and CDR2 FYEKMQ (reference sequence). Trimming stripped 2 bases from V and 3 bases from J, with 13 bases between. The complete variable domain, with remaining parts taken from reference TRBV13 and TRBJ1-2, reads AAGVIQSPRHLIKEKRETATLKCYPIPRHDTVYWYQQGPGQDPQFLISFYEKMQSDKGSIPDRFSAQQFSDYHSELNMSSLELGDSALYFCASSLRSGGDYGYTFGSGTRLTVV.

The chain combines TRBV7-6 with TRBJ2-1; the D gene is possibly TRBD2 (5 bases). Germline CDR1 and CDR2: SGHVS and FNYEAQ. Trimming took 1 base from V and 0 from J, leaving 22 bases between them. This CDR3 region has 20 residues. The CDR3 coding sequence is TGTGCCAGCAGCTTAGAGCGTAACAGACCAGGACTTAGCTCCTACAATGAGCAGTTCTTC. Encoded protein: CASSLERNRPGLSSYNEQFF.

The chain is built from TRBV2 and TRBJ2-7, with a tentative D call TRBD1 (6 bases). The CDR3 has 16 residues. CDR1 and CDR2 from the germline V gene are SNHLY and FYNNEI. The V and J ends lost 8 bases and 0 bases respectively, with 20 bases between them. The CDR3 nucleotides read TGTGCCAGCCGATCACTTTGGACAGTTAGCTCCTACGAGCAGTACTTC. Its translation is CASRSLWTVSSYEQYF.

This chain links TRBV23-1 with TRBJ1-4; D not certain. TRBV23-1 carries the ORF label, with uncertain function. Trimming left V 2 bases short and J 14 bases short, with 18 bases between. The CDR3 spans 14 residues. The CDR3 region is CASSQHTRPWRLFF. The DNA of the CDR3 is TGCGCCAGCAGTCAACATACGCGTCCTTGGAGGCTGTTTTTT.

V and J are TRBV7-9 and TRBJ1-5; TRBD1 is a possible D gene (6 bases). V was pared by 0 bases and J by 2 bases, with 8 bases between. CDR3 size: 15 residues. CDR1 and CDR2 (germline): SEHNR, FQNEAQ (reference sequence). The CDR3 reads CASSLAPGGNQPQHF. CDR3 in DNA: TGTGCCAGCAGCTTAGCCCCAGGGGGCAATCAGCCCCAGCATTTT.

This chain joins TRBV29-1 and TRBJ1-5; D possibly corresponds to TRBD1 (6 bases). Per germline, CDR1 SQVTM and CDR2 ANQGSEA. The CDR3 loop spans 14 amino acids. The V gene lost 6 bases and the J gene lost 0 bases, with 12 bases spanning the gap. CDR3 DNA sequence: TGCAGCGTGGGACACTTTTATAGCAATCAGCCCCAGCATTTT. Translated, it gives CSVGHFYSNQPQHF.